The next 14 T cell receptor beta chains were all read from a single sample in a study of human T cells and chemical hapten exposure. Time point denoted: pre-sensitization, week 0. Treatment described: therapeutic diphenylcyclopropenone sensitization with weekly scalp DPC. From the RACE reads, TCRdb called clonotypes with MiXCR, one entry per CDR3 protein. The table records a few hundred thousand distinct CDR3 sequences, around 5.5% of them present only once. Material: whole blood, obtained in connection with sensitization to the hapten diphenylcyclopropenone (DPC). The source is a woman under 30 with alopecia areata. Some clones in this sample may be carry-over from other donors' samples.

The rearrangement joins TRBV12-3 or TRBV12-4 to TRBJ1-6, with D unresolved. The ends were cut back, 3 bases at V and 11 bases at J, with 20 bases in the middle. The CDR3 runs to 16 residues. CDR3 sequence reads: CASSFGPLVGVPPLHF. CDR3 coding DNA: TGTGCCAGCAGTTTTGGGCCGCTTGTTGGTGTTCCACCCCTCCACTTT.

This clonotype was detected many times. The chain has TRBV4-3 and TRBJ2-7, with 8 bases identical to TRBD1. The CDR3 extends over 15 amino acids. With 4 bases clipped from V and 4 bases from J, the junction kept 9 bases outside the gene matches. The germline V gene has CDR1 LGHNA and CDR2 YSLEER. The CDR3 protein is CASSPTGGPDYEQYF. The DNA of the CDR3 is TGCGCCAGCAGCCCTACAGGGGGTCCCGATTACGAGCAGTACTTC.

This clonotype was recorded a few times. The CDR3 protein is CASSGDYPYEQYF. As DNA, the CDR3 is TGTGCCAGCAGTGGGGACTACCCCTACGAGCAGTACTTC. This sequence joins TRBV2 and TRBJ2-7; 7 bases match TRBD2. V shed 4 bases and J 2 bases; nucleotides not matched to a gene: 2. CDR3 size: 13 residues. Germline V CDR1 and CDR2: SNHLY, FYNNEI.

This clonotype was counted ten times or more. V and J are TRBV29-1 and TRBJ2-5; maybe TRBD2 (7 bases). Germline V lookup: CDR1 SQVTM, CDR2 ANQGSEA. This CDR3 spans 13 amino acids. Trimming cost V 4 bases and J 3 bases, with 12 bases left between them. The CDR3 here is CSVVTGGKETQYF. The CDR3 coding sequence is TGCAGCGTTGTAACGGGGGGCAAAGAGACCCAGTACTTC.

This clonotype appeared a few times. J is TRBJ2-1 and V is TRBV2; D remains unclear. The V gene's germline CDR1 is SNHLY and CDR2 FYNNEI. CDR3 length equals 13 residues. The V end was cut by 5 bases, the J end by 10 bases, with 15 bases between. CDR3 DNA sequence: TGTGCCAGCAGTAAAAAACCCCTCGCGGAGCAGTTCTTC. Its protein is CASSKKPLAEQFF.

This clonotype was recorded at least ten times. The rearrangement uses TRBV7-2 and TRBJ1-5, with D unresolved. Germline CDR1 and CDR2: SGHTA and FQGNSA. V was clipped by 4 bases and J by 0 bases, with 16 bases between them. There are 17 residues in the CDR3. The chain's CDR3 is CASSSPTFFYSNQPQHF. The CDR3 nucleotides read TGTGCCAGCAGCTCCCCGACCTTTTTTTATAGCAATCAGCCCCAGCATTTT.

This clonotype was observed many times. The chain is built from TRBV6-6 and TRBJ1-4; D is ambiguous. Germline V lookup: CDR1 MNHNY, CDR2 SVGAGI (reference sequence). The V gene lost 0 bases and the J gene lost 7 bases, with 18 bases spanning the gap. This CDR3 has 17 amino acids. CDR3: CASSYSKYKGPGEKLFF. The CDR3 DNA sequence: TGTGCCAGCAGTTACTCGAAATATAAAGGGCCAGGTGAAAAACTGTTTTTT.

V is TRBV5-6 and J is TRBJ1-1; the match to TRBD1 covers 7 bases. The CDR3 runs 14 residues. Per the germline V gene, CDR1 is SGHDT and CDR2 is YYEEEE. J was trimmed by 4 bases and V by 0 bases; bases with no gene match: 3. CDR3 sequence reads: CASSLETGLTEAFF. The CDR3 coding sequence is TGTGCCAGCAGCTTGGAGACAGGGCTCACTGAAGCTTTCTTT.

This clonotype was counted between two and nine times. The chain carries TRBV20-1 and TRBJ2-7, with 8 nucleotides matching TRBD2. The junction had 11 bases not matched to a gene; V was cut back by 6 bases and J by 1 base. The CDR3 spans 15 residues. Germline CDR1 is DFQATT and CDR2 is SNEGSKA (reference sequence). This CDR3 reads CSALDAGGGSYEQYF. For the CDR3, the DNA is TGCAGTGCCTTGGATGCGGGCGGGGGGTCCTACGAGCAGTACTTC.

This clonotype was seen a few times. The genes are TRBV5-4 and TRBJ1-3; 7 nucleotides line up with TRBD1. The germline CDR1 and CDR2 sequences are SGHNT and YYREEE (reference sequence). This CDR3 is built from 17 residues. V lost 2 bases, J lost 0 bases, and 8 bases stayed unmatched. CDR3 in amino acids: CASSFRTTGISGNTIYF. The CDR3 region has the DNA TGTGCCAGCAGCTTCCGGACGACAGGGATCTCTGGAAACACCATATATTTT.

This clonotype was recorded at least ten times. The chain is built from TRBV5-4 and TRBJ1-4; TRBD1 aligns across 7 bases. The CDR3 length is 14 residues. Germline CDR1 and CDR2: SGHNT and YYREEE (reference sequence). Trimming took 4 bases from V and 0 from J; bases not matched to a gene: 0. CDR3 protein: CASSQGATNEKLFF. In DNA, the CDR3 is TGTGCCAGCAGCCAGGGGGCAACTAATGAAAAACTGTTTTTT.

This clonotype has more than one count but fewer than ten. The DNA of the CDR3 is TGTGCCAGCAGTGACGGGGCCAGCTCCTACAATGAGCAGTTCTTC. Its protein product is CASSDGASSYNEQFF. The chain couples TRBV6-4 to TRBJ2-1; weak D call: TRBD1 (5 bases). Trimming left V 2 bases short and J 0 bases short, with 8 bases between. The CDR3 covers 15 residues. CDR1 is MRHNA, CDR2 SNTAGT, per germline.

For this clonotype: This could be a read error, since a much larger clone is one nucleotide away. This CDR3 reads CVSSGATDTQYF. The CDR3 nucleotides read TGTGTCAGCAGCGGCGCCACAGATACGCAGTATTTT. The V gene is TRBV5-4, the J gene TRBJ2-3; D might be TRBD2 (5 bases). The germline V gene encodes CDR1 SGHNT and CDR2 YYREEE (reference sequence). This CDR3 is built from 12 residues.

At least ten counts were recorded for this clonotype. The chain has TRBV10-3 and TRBJ1-5; the match to TRBD1 covers 7 bases. Trimming removed 3 bases from V and 0 bases from J; junction bases left unmatched: 14. CDR1 ENHRY and CDR2 SYGVKD come from the germline V gene. The CDR3 has 19 residues. For the CDR3, the DNA is TGTGCCATCAGTGAAGGGGGCGCATCGGGCTCGATTAGCAATCAGCCCCAGCATTTT. Protein product: CAISEGGASGSISNQPQHF.